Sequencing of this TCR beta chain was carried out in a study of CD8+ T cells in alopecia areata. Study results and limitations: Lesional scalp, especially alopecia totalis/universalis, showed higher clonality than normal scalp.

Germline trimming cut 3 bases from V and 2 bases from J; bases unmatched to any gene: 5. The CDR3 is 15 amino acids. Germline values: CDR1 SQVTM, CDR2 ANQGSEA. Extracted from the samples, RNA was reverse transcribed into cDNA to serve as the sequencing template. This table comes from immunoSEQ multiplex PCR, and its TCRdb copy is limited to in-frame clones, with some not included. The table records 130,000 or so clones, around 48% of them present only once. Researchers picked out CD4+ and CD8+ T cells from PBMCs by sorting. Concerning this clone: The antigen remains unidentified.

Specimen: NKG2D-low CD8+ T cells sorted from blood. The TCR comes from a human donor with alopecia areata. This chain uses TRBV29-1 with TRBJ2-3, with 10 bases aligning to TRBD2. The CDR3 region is CSVDGLAEPTDTQYF. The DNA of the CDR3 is TGCAGCGTTGACGGACTAGCGGAACCCACAGATACGCAGTATTTT.